The clone carrying this TCR beta chain was counted only a few times. Each CDR3 protein gets one entry after TCRdb re-called the 5' RACE reads with MiXCR. This sample has more than 85,000 distinct CDR3 sequences, with under 20% found just once. The CDR3 runs 14 residues. V gave up 3 bases and J gave up 9 bases; unmatched junction bases: 7. Germline V gene sequence: CDR1 DFQATT, CDR2 SNEGSKA (reference sequence). The data originate from a study of T cells of healthy individuals. The genes are TRBV20-1 and TRBJ1-5; 11 positions agree with TRBD1. The receptor was derived from a human donor in good health. The CDR3 DNA reads TGCAGTGCTAGGGACAGGGGGCAGAGGGGGCCCCAGCATTTT. Its translation is CSARDRGQRGPQHF.